This entry lists 16 T cell receptor beta chains sequenced from one sample in a study of preoperative IRX-2 immunotherapy in early breast cancer. This table comes from immunoSEQ multiplex PCR, and its TCRdb copy is limited to in-frame clones, with some not included. This table has tens of thousands of clones, around 80% appearing once. Treatment given: preoperative locoregional IRX-2 cytokine immunotherapy. This material consisted of lymph node tissue, taken after IRX-2 immunotherapy. The receptor set was obtained from a human donor with breast cancer.

The chain recombines TRBV19 with TRBJ1-5, with 11 bases identical to TRBD1. V dropped 11 bases and J dropped 7; count of bases not matched to a gene: 7. The CDR3 is 13 residues long. Germline CDR1 is LNHDA and CDR2 is SQIVND (reference sequence). The CDR3 nucleotides read TGTGCCGGAGGGACAGGGGGATGGCAGCCCCAGCATTTT. This gives the protein CAGGTGGWQPQHF.

The chain has TRBV11-3 and TRBJ1-2, with D hard to call. The CDR3 spans 15 residues. CDR1 and CDR2 from the germline V gene are SGHNT and YENEEA. Trimming stripped 0 bases from V and 4 bases from J, with 12 bases between. CDR3 bases: TGTGCCAGCAGCTTAGATAGGCCGGGAACCTATGGCTACACCTTC. This translates into CASSLDRPGTYGYTF.

This sequence joins TRBV7-8 and TRBJ2-2; D remains ambiguous. The germline gives CDR1 SGHVS, CDR2 FQNEAQ. V was clipped by 3 bases and J by 8 bases, with 10 bases between them. The CDR3 contains 13 residues. The chain's CDR3 is CASSFLSWGELFF. CDR3 bases: TGTGCCAGCAGCTTTTTAAGCTGGGGGGAGCTGTTTTTT.

This chain uses TRBV11-3 with TRBJ1-2; D gene unclear. The V and J ends lost 4 bases and 6 bases respectively, with 24 bases between them. CDR1 and CDR2 (germline): SGHNT, YENEEA. The CDR3 covers 17 residues. The CDR3: CASSSRYQRAYIDGYTF. As DNA, the CDR3 is TGTGCCAGCAGCTCCAGATACCAGAGAGCCTATATTGATGGCTACACCTTC. Variable domain in full (rest from reference TRBV11-3 and TRBJ1-2): EAGVVQSPRYKIIEKKQPVAFWCNPISGHNTLYWYLQNLGQGPELLIRYENEEAVDDSQLPKDRFSAERLKGVDSTLKIQPAELGDSAVYLCASSSRYQRAYIDGYTFGSGTRLTVV.

This clone qualifies as medium-sized. This chain links TRBV28 with TRBJ1-3; a possible D gene is TRBD1 (5 bases). Germline lookup yields CDR1 MDHEN and CDR2 SYDVKM. This CDR3 is 17 amino acids long. V was pared by 4 bases and J by 5 bases, with 21 bases between. In DNA, the CDR3 is TGTGCCAGCAGTTCTGGAACCCCTCGGGGGAGAAGAAACACCATATATTTT. Translating gives CASSSGTPRGRRNTIYF.

The chain combines TRBV29-1 with TRBJ2-7, with D perhaps TRBD2 (5 bases). V lost 7 bases, J lost 1 base, and 14 bases lay in between. Germline assignment: CDR1 SQVTM and CDR2 ANQGSEA. The CDR3 contains 13 residues. The CDR3 sequence: CSAVDGLSYEQYF. The CDR3 region has the DNA TGCAGCGCCGTCGACGGACTTTCCTACGAGCAGTACTTC.

The chain employs TRBV19 and TRBJ2-1; 9 bases are a match to TRBD2. CDR1 and CDR2 (germline): LNHDA, SQIVND (reference sequence). This CDR3 is built from 17 residues. Trimming at V came to 1 base and at J to 6 bases, leaving 10 bases not matched to a gene. The DNA of the CDR3 is TGTGCCAGTAGTATAGGGTCCGCTAGCGGGACCCGCAATGAGCAGTTCTTC. Its translation: CASSIGSASGTRNEQFF.

This clone was detected once. CDR3 region: CASSGVDRVFYEQYF. The DNA of the CDR3 is TGTGCCAGCAGCGGGGTGGACAGGGTTTTCTACGAGCAGTACTTC. V gene TRBV7-7 combines with J gene TRBJ2-7; 8 bases fit TRBD1. CDR1 and CDR2 (germline): SSHAT, FNYEAQ (reference sequence). The trim removed 5 bases at V and 3 bases at J, leaving 9 bases unmatched. The CDR3 sequence is 15 residues long. The full variable domain, rest sourced from reference TRBV7-7 and TRBJ2-7, is GAGVSQSPRYKVTKRGQDVTLRCDPISSHATLYWYQQALGQGPEFLTYFNYEAQPDKSGLPSDRFSAERPEGSISTLTIQRTEQRDSAMYRCASSGVDRVFYEQYFGPGTRLTVT.

The chain has TRBV6-8 and TRBJ2-3; 7 bases align to TRBD1. Looked up from germline, CDR1 is MNHGY and CDR2 is SAAAGT. The CDR3 runs to 16 residues. V dropped 0 bases and J dropped 0; count of bases not matched to a gene: 3. CDR3 sequence (DNA): TGTGCCAGCAGTTACTCGACAGGGACCAGCACAGATACGCAGTATTTT. It is translated as CASSYSTGTSTDTQYF.

This clone was detected only a few times. The gene calls are TRBV5-1 and TRBJ1-2, with D unresolved. This CDR3 spans 15 amino acids. CDR1 and CDR2 from the germline V gene are SGHRS and YFSETQ. Deletions cut 4 bases from V and 0 bases from J, with 13 bases between. Written as DNA, the CDR3 is TGCGCCAGCAGCCCGGGGAGTGAAGCTAACTATGGCTACACCTTC. Its translation is CASSPGSEANYGYTF.

This rearrangement joins TRBV11-3 to TRBJ1-5; weak D call: TRBD1 (5 bases). Trimming left V 3 bases short and J 2 bases short, with 11 bases between. This CDR3 spans 15 amino acids. In germline, CDR1 is SGHNT, CDR2 YENEEA. Written as DNA, the CDR3 is TGTGCCAGCAGCTTGGATCAGGGTCGCAATCAGCCCCAGCATTTT. It encodes CASSLDQGRNQPQHF.

On this clone itself: It may be a read error: a sequence one base away is much more abundant. This specimen includes other DNA sequences encoding the same CDR3. The chain couples TRBV11-3 to TRBJ1-5, with D maybe TRBD1 (6 bases). The CDR3 extends over 14 amino acids. Germline values: CDR1 SGHNT, CDR2 YENEEA. Trimming pared 2 bases from V and 1 base from J, leaving 6 bases between. The CDR3 DNA reads TGTGCCAGCAGCTTACAGGGGAGCAATCAGCCCCAGCATTTT. Its protein product is CASSLQGSNQPQHF.

V and J are TRBV28 and TRBJ2-1; 8 bases fit TRBD2. Germline V gene lookup returns CDR1 MDHEN and CDR2 SYDVKM. This CDR3 has 13 amino acids. V was pared by 7 bases and J by 5 bases, with 4 bases of the junction left unmatched. The CDR3 loop reads CASIPGGNNEQFF. The CDR3 nucleotides are TGTGCCAGCATCCCGGGGGGGAACAATGAGCAGTTCTTC.

The chain links TRBV7-6 to TRBJ1-5, with D uncertain. The V end lost 1 base, the J end lost 9 bases, and 16 bases lay between the germline ends. CDR3 length: 15 amino acids. CDR1 SGHVS and CDR2 FNYEAQ come from the germline V gene. The CDR3 sequence is CASSLDANGQRPQHF. DNA of the CDR3: TGTGCCAGCAGCTTAGATGCGAACGGGCAGAGGCCCCAGCATTTT.

This clone has more than one count but fewer than ten. V gene TRBV28 combines with J gene TRBJ2-7, with 8 bases matching TRBD2. V dropped 3 bases and J dropped 3; count of bases not matched to a gene: 7. CDR3 length: 15 amino acids. CDR1 and CDR2 (germline): MDHEN, SYDVKM. The DNA for the CDR3 is TGTGCCAGCAGTTTTCTTCTAGCGGGCTTCTACGAGCAGTACTTC. Amino acids: CASSFLLAGFYEQYF.

The chain recombines TRBV11-3 with TRBJ2-5, with TRBD1 as a possible D gene (6 bases). Germline V gene data show CDR1 as SGHNT and CDR2 as YENEEA. V was cut by 2 bases and J by 5 bases, with 15 bases left in between. CDR3 size: 15 residues. CDR3 in amino acids: CASSLLPPGAETQYF. CDR3 bases: TGTGCCAGCAGCTTATTGCCCCCAGGGGCGGAGACCCAGTACTTC.